This T cell receptor (beta chain) emerged from a study of CD8 T cells in Susac syndrome. Reverse transcription used about 0.5 to 1 ug RNA and random hexamers. One entry per CDR3 protein, called by TCRdb with MiXCR from the immunoSEQ multiplex PCR reads. The repertoire consists of about 200,000 distinct CDR3 sequences, with about 95% occurring once and the leading ten covering about 0.09%. Trimming removed 4 bases from V and 0 bases from J, with 12 bases in between. CDR1 is LGHDT and CDR2 is YNNKEL in the germline V gene (reference sequence). The CDR3 runs to 15 residues. Sequencing input: CD4+ T cells from PBMCs. The genes are TRBV3-1 and TRBJ1-1; D is uncertain. The TCR was taken from a human donor with multiple sclerosis. In nucleotides, the CDR3 is TGTGCCAGCAGCCCAGGACTTCACATGAACACTGAAGCTTTCTTT. It encodes CASSPGLHMNTEAFF. The entire variable domain, with the rest obtained from reference TRBV3-1 and TRBJ1-1, is as follows: DTAVSQTPKYLVTQMGNDKSIKCEQNLGHDTMYWYKQDSKKFLKIMFSYNNKELIINETVPNRFSPKSPDKAHLNLHINSLELGDSAVYFCASSPGLHMNTEAFFGQGTRLTVV.